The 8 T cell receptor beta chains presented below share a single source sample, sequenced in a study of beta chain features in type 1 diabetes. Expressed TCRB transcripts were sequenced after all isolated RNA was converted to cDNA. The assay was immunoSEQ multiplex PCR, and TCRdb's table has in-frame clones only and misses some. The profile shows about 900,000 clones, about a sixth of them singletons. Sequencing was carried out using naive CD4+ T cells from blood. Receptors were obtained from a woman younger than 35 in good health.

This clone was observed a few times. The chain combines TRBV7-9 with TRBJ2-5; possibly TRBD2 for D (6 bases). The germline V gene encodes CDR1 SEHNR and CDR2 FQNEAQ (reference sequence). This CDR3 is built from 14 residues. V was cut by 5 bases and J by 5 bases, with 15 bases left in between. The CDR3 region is CASSLTSSVETQYF. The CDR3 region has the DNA TGTGCCAGCAGCCTGACGTCTAGCGTGGAGACCCAGTACTTC.

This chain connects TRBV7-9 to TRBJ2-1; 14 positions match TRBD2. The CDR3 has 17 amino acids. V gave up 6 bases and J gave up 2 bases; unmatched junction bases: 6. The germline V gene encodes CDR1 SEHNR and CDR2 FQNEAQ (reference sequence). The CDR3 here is CASSRTSGRTTYNEQFF. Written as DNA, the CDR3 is TGTGCCAGCAGTCGGACTAGCGGGAGGACGACCTACAATGAGCAGTTCTTC.

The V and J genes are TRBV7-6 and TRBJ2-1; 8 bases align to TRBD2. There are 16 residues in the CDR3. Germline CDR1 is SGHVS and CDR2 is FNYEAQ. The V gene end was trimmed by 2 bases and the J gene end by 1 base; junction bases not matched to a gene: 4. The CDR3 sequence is CASSLSGGRSYNEQFF. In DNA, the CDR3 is TGTGCCAGCAGCTTATCGGGCGGGAGGTCCTACAATGAGCAGTTCTTC.

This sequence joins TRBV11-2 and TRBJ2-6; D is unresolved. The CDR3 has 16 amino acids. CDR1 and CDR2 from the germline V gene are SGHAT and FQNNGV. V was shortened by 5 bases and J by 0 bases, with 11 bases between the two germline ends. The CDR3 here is CASSPRLSSGANVLTF. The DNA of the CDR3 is TGTGCCAGCAGCCCCAGATTGAGCTCTGGGGCCAACGTCCTGACTTTC.

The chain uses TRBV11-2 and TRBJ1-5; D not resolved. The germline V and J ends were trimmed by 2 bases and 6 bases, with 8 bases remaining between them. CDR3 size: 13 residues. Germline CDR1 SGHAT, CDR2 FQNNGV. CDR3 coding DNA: TGTGCCAGCAGCTTAACCGAGGGTCAGCCCCAGCATTTT. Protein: CASSLTEGQPQHF.

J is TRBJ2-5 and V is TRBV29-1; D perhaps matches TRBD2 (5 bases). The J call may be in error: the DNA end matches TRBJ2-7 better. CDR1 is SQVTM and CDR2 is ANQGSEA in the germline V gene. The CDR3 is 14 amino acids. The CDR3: CSVRPGSGNYEQYF. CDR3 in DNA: TGCAGCGTTCGGCCGGGCTCCGGGAACTACGAGCAGTACTTC.

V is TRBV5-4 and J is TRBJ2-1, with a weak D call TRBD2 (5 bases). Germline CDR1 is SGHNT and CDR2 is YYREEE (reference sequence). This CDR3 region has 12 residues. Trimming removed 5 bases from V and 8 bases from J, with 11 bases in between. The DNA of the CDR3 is TGTGCCAGCAGTTCTCTAGCTTATGAGCAGTTCTTC. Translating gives CASSSLAYEQFF.

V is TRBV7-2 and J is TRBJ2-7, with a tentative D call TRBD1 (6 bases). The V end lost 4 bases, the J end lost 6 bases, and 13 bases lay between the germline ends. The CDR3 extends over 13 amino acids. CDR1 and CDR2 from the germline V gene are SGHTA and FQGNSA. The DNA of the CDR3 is TGTGCCAGCAGCTCCGGACAGTTTGGCGAGCAGTACTTC. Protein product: CASSSGQFGEQYF.